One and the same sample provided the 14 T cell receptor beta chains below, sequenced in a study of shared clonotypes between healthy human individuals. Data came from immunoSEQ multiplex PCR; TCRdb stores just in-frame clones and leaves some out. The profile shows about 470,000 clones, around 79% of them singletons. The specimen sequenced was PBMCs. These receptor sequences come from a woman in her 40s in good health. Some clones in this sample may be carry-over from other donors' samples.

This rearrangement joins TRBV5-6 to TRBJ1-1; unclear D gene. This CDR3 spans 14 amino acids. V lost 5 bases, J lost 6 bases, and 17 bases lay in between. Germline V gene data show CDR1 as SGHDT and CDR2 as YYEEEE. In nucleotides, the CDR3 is TGTGCCAGCAGTCTATTGGACGGTTACTCTGAAGCTTTCTTT. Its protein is CASSLLDGYSEAFF.

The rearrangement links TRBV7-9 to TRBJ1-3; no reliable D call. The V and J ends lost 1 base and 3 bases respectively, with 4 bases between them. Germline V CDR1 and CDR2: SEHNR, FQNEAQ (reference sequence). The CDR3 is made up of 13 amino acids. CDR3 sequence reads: CASSLVGGNTIYF. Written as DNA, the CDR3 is TGTGCCAGCAGCTTAGTCGGTGGAAACACCATATATTTT.

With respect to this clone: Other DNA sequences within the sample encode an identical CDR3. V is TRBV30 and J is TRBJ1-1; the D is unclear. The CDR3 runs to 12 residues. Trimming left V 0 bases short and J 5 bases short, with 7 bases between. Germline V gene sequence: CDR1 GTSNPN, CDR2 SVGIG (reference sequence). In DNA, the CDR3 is TGTGCCTGGAGTGTAAGTGGGACTGAAGCTTTCTTT. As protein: CAWSVSGTEAFF.

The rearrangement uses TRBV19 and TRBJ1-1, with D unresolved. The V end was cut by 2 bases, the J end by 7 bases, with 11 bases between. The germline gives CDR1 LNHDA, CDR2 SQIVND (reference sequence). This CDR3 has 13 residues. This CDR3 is CASSISGRNEAFF. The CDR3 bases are TGTGCCAGTAGTATAAGCGGACGGAATGAAGCTTTCTTT.

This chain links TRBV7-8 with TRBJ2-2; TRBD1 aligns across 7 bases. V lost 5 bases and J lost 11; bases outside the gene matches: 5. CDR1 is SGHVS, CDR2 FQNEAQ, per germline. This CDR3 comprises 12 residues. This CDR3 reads CASSGDSRELFF. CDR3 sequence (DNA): TGTGCCAGCAGCGGGGACAGTCGTGAGCTGTTTTTT.

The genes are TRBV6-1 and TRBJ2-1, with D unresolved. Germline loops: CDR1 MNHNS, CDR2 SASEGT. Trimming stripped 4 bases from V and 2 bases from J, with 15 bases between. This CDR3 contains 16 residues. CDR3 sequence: CASSGPQGQPYNEQFF. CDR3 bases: TGTGCCAGCAGTGGGCCCCAAGGGCAACCCTACAATGAGCAGTTCTTC.

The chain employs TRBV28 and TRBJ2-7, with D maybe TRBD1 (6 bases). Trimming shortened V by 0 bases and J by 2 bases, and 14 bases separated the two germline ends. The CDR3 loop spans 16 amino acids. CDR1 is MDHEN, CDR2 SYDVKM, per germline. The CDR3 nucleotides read TGTGCCAGCAGTTTATGGAGTATCGGACAGCCCTACGAGCAGTACTTC. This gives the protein CASSLWSIGQPYEQYF.

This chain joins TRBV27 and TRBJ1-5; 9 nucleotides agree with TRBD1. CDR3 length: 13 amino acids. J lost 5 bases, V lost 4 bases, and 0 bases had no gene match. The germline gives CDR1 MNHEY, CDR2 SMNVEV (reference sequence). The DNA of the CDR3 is TGTGCCAGCAGTTGGGACAGGGATCAGCCCCAGCATTTT. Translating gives CASSWDRDQPQHF.

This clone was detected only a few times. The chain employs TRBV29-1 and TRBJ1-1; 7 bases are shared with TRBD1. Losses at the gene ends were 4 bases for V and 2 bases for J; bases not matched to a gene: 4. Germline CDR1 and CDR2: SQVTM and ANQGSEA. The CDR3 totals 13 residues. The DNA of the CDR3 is TGCAGCGTTGGGAGACAGGGTAACACTGAAGCTTTCTTT. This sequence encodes CSVGRQGNTEAFF.

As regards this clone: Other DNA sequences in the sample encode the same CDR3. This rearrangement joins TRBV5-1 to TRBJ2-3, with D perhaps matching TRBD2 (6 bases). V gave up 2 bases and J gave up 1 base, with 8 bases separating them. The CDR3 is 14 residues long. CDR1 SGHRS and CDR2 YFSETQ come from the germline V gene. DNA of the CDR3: TGCGCCAGCAGCTTCTCGGGGGGCACAGATACGCAGTATTTT. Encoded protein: CASSFSGGTDTQYF.

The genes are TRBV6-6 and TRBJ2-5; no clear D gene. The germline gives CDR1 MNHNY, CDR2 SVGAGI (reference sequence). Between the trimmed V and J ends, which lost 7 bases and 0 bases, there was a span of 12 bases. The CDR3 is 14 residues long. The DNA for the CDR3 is TGTGCCAGCAAGGGTGGAACGTACCAAGAGACCCAGTACTTC. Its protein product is CASKGGTYQETQYF.

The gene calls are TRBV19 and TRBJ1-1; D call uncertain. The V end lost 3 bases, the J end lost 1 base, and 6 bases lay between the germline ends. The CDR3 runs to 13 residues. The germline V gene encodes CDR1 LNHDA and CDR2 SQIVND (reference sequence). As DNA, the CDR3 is TGTGCCAGTAGTATGAGTAGGAACACTGAAGCTTTCTTT. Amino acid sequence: CASSMSRNTEAFF.

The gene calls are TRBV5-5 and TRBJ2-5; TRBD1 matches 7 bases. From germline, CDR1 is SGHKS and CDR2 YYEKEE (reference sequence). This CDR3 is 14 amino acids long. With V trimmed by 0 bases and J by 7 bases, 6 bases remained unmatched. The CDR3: CASSLADRPPTQYF. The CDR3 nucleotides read TGTGCCAGCAGCTTGGCGGACAGGCCTCCGACCCAGTACTTC. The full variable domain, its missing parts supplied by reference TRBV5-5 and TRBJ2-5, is DAGVTQSPTHLIKTRGQQVTLRCSPISGHKSVSWYQQVLGQGPQFIFQYYEKEERGRGNFPDRFSARQFPNYSSELNVNALLLGDSALYLCASSLADRPPTQYFGPGTRLLVL.

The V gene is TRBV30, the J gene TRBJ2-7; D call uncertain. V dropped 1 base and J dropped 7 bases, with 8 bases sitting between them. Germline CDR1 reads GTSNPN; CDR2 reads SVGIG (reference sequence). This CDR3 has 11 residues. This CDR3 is CAWSAREEQYF. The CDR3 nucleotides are TGTGCCTGGAGTGCACGCGAAGAGCAGTACTTC.